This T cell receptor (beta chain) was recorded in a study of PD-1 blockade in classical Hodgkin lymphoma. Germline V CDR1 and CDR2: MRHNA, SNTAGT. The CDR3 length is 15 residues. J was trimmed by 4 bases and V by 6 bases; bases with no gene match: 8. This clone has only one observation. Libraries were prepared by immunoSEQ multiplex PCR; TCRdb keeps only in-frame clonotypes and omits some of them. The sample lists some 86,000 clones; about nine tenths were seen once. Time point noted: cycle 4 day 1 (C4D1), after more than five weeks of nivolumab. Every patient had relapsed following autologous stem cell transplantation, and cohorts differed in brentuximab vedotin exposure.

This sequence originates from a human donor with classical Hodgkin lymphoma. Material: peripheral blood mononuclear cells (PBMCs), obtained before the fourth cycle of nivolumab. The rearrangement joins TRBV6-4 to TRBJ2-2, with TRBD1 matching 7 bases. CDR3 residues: CASSMGQFSTGELFF. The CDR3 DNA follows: TGTGCCAGCAGCATGGGACAGTTTAGCACCGGGGAGCTGTTTTTT.